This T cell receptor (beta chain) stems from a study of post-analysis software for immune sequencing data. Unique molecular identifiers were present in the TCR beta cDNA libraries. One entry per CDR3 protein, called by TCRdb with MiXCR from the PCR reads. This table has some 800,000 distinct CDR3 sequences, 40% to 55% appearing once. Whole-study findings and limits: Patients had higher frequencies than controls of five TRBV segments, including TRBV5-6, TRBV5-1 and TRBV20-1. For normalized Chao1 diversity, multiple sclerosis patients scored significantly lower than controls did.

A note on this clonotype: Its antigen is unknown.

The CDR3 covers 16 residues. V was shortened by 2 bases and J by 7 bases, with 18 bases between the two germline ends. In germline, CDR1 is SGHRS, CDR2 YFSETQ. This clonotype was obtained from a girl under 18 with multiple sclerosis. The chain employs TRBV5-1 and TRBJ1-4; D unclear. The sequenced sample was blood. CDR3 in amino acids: CASSFGPMGGGEKLFF. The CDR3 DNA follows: TGCGCCAGCAGCTTTGGGCCGATGGGTGGTGGTGAAAAACTGTTTTTT.